This TCR beta chain was sequenced in a study of T cell changes during pregnancy in multiple sclerosis. The CDR3 spans 17 residues. V gave up 3 bases and J gave up 6 bases; unmatched junction bases: 10. CDR1 is SGHDT and CDR2 is YYEEEE in the germline V gene. TCRdb keeps only in-frame clones here, not all; method: immunoSEQ multiplex PCR. Among 78,000 or so clones, about 89% were seen once, and the ten largest hold approximately 0.41%. The chain carries TRBV5-6 and TRBJ2-5; TRBD2 aligns across 14 bases. The receptor's source is a female donor with multiple sclerosis, enrolled in a pregnancy study. This specimen was CD4+ T cells from peripheral blood mononuclear cells, taken before pregnancy. The CDR3 DNA follows: TGTGCCAGCAGCTCCCCTCCGGGACTAGCGGGAGCGCAGACCCAGTACTTC. Amino acid sequence: CASSSPPGLAGAQTQYF.